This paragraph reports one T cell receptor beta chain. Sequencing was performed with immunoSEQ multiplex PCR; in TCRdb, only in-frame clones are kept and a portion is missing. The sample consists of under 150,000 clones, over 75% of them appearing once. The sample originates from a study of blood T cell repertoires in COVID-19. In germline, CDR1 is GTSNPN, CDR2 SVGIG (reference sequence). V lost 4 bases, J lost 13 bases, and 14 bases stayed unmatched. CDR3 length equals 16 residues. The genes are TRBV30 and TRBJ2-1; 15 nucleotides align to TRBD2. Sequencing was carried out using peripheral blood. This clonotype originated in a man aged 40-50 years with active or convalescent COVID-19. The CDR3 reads CAWNYQGTSGGPPQFF. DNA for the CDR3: TGTGCCTGGAACTACCAAGGGACTAGCGGGGGGCCTCCCCAGTTCTTC.